The following is a T cell receptor (beta chain) sequence with its context. Study processing details: Estimation of nucleated cell counts relied on the amplification of reference gene primers. Data came from immunoSEQ multiplex PCR; TCRdb stores just in-frame clones and leaves some out. The V and J calls and clone size were taken over from that table, and D and trimming were inferred from the DNA. Among 300,000 to 400,000 clones listed, roughly 90% were seen once. This CDR3 is built from 13 residues. Germline-derived CDR1 and CDR2 are SGHVS and FQNEAQ. Unmatched junction bases numbered 10, after V lost 2 bases and J lost 15 bases. This sample was taken from a study of blood T cell repertoires in COVID-19. Whole-study context: The analysed material was cDNA or gDNA that came from T cells, B-cell-depleted T cells, or PBMCs.

The source of this sequence is a woman in her 70s with COVID-19, enrolled during active disease. Sequencing used peripheral blood. V and J are TRBV7-8 and TRBJ2-1; 7 nucleotides align to TRBD1. For the CDR3, the DNA is TGTGCCAGCAGCTTATTAATAGGGGGCCCTGGGTTCTTC. Its translation is CASSLLIGGPGFF.